This T cell receptor (beta chain) was found in a study of chronic HIV infection and antiretroviral therapy. TCRdb re-derived calls from the 5' RACE reads in MiXCR, one entry per CDR3 protein. The top ten hold around 3% of the sample, which has about 38,000 distinct CDR3 sequences, around 8.7% seen once. This clonotype was counted between two and nine times. The V gene's germline CDR1 is MNHNY and CDR2 SVGAGI (reference sequence). The CDR3 contains 12 residues. Trimming took 6 bases from V and 8 from J, leaving 10 bases between them. The rearrangement joins TRBV6-6 to TRBJ1-4; D not resolved. The sequence derives from an adult who had HIV and had not received antiretroviral therapy, or was an uninfected healthy control (not recorded which). Sequencing was done on a sample of peripheral blood. The CDR3 DNA reads as TGTGCCAGCAGAACAGATTTGGAAAAACTGTTTTTT. It yields the protein CASRTDLEKLFF.